These 16 T cell receptor beta chains were sequenced from one sample in a study of CD8 T cells in ankylosing spondylitis. Using its own MiXCR run on the 5' RACE reads, TCRdb lists one record per CDR3 protein. The sample lists fewer than 80,000 distinct CDR3 sequences; less than 6% were seen once. The sample was blood, either unsorted or a sorted T cell fraction (not recorded which). The receptors derive from a male donor with ankylosing spondylitis or in good health (not recorded which).

This clonotype appeared many times. This rearrangement joins TRBV6-1 to TRBJ2-5; 7 bases line up with TRBD2. V dropped 7 bases and J dropped 4; count of bases not matched to a gene: 9. There are 14 residues in the CDR3. Germline assignment: CDR1 MNHNS and CDR2 SASEGT. CDR3 in amino acids: CASTLPGGLETQYF. For the CDR3, the DNA is TGTGCCAGCACCCTCCCGGGGGGATTAGAGACCCAGTACTTC.

This clonotype was picked up many times. V gene TRBV6-5 combines with J gene TRBJ1-5; tentatively, D is TRBD1 (5 bases). The CDR3 contains 15 residues. Germline CDR1 MNHEY, CDR2 SVGAGI. Trimming took off 0 bases at V and 0 bases at J, with 6 bases between the two ends. CDR3 protein: CASSYSGDSNQPQHF. Here the CDR3 DNA reads TGTGCCAGCAGTTACTCAGGGGATAGCAATCAGCCCCAGCATTTT.

This clonotype has ten or more counts. The chain is built from TRBV9 and TRBJ2-3, with D uncertain. Per the germline V gene, CDR1 is SGDLS and CDR2 is YYNGEE. Trimming removed 0 bases from V and 3 bases from J, with 5 bases in between. This CDR3 spans 13 amino acids. CDR3 region: CASSVGRTDTQYF. The CDR3 DNA sequence: TGTGCCAGCAGCGTAGGACGGACAGATACGCAGTATTTT.

This clonotype showed up many times. This chain links TRBV25-1 with TRBJ2-4; either TRBD1 or TRBD2 may fit D (5 bases each). The CDR3 runs 17 residues. With 4 bases removed from V and 6 bases from J, the gap between germline ends came to 22 bases. CDR1 and CDR2 (germline): MGHDK, SYGVNS. In DNA form, the CDR3 reads TGTGCCAGCAGTGCTAGCCTCTCCGGGGCTTCGGGAAACATTCAGTACTTC. Amino acids: CASSASLSGASGNIQYF.

Ten or more counts support this clonotype. The chain recombines TRBV10-3 with TRBJ2-5; 7 positions match TRBD2. Germline CDR1 ENHRY, CDR2 SYGVKD. With 0 bases clipped from V and 5 bases from J, the junction kept 12 bases outside the gene matches. This CDR3 region has 17 residues. As DNA, the CDR3 is TGTGCCATCAGTGAGTCGGTTTCACGGGGGGTAGAGGAGACCCAGTACTTC. It encodes CAISESVSRGVEETQYF.

This clonotype has a count of ten or more. The rearrangement uses TRBV7-9 and TRBJ1-1; D is possibly TRBD1 (5 bases). The CDR3 covers 12 residues. Trimming pared 5 bases from V and 5 bases from J, leaving 9 bases between. Per the germline V gene, CDR1 is SEHNR and CDR2 is FQNEAQ (reference sequence). CDR3 in DNA: TGTGCCAGCAGCCCAGGGTCGACTGAAGCTTTCTTT. It is translated as CASSPGSTEAFF.

This clonotype occurred many times. The chain uses TRBV7-6 and TRBJ2-1; D perhaps matches TRBD1 (5 bases). The CDR3 runs 15 residues. Germline assignment: CDR1 SGHVS and CDR2 FNYEAQ. The V end lost 1 base, the J end lost 5 bases, and 12 bases lay between the germline ends. CDR3 loop: CASSLVGDSDNEQFF. CDR3 in DNA: TGTGCCAGCAGCTTAGTGGGTGACAGTGACAATGAGCAGTTCTTC.

By share, this clonotype ranks as medium-sized. The gene calls are TRBV24-1 and TRBJ2-1; TRBD1 agrees at 10 bases. Germline V gene lookup returns CDR1 KGHDR and CDR2 SFDVKD. The V gene end was trimmed by 9 bases and the J gene end by 6 bases; junction bases not matched to a gene: 7. CDR3 length: 14 residues. The CDR3: CATGLGTGVNEQFF. The CDR3 bases are TGTGCCACCGGGTTGGGGACAGGGGTCAATGAGCAGTTCTTC.

This clonotype was picked up many times. This chain uses TRBV10-1 with TRBJ1-1; 11 nucleotides line up with TRBD1. The CDR3 has 15 amino acids. V trimming: 0 bases; J trimming: 3 bases; junction bases outside the gene matches: 0. Germline V gene lookup returns CDR1 WNHNN and CDR2 SYGVQD (reference sequence). The CDR3 DNA reads as TGCGCCAGCAGTGAGTCGGGACAGGGGGACACTGAAGCTTTCTTT. Translation: CASSESGQGDTEAFF.

This clonotype was seen ten or more times. This chain joins TRBV7-8 and TRBJ2-5; the D gene could be TRBD1 or TRBD2 (5 bases each). Germline CDR1 is SGHVS and CDR2 is FQNEAQ. Trimming stripped 8 bases from V and 7 bases from J, with 23 bases between. The CDR3 contains 15 residues. The CDR3 nucleotides read TGTGCCAGCGAACTACTCCCCGGGACCTTGGCGACCCAGTACTTC. Its protein is CASELLPGTLATQYF.

Ten or more counts support this clonotype. This sequence joins TRBV28 and TRBJ1-1; D might be TRBD1 (6 bases). Trimming left V 6 bases short and J 3 bases short, with 20 bases between. CDR3 size: 16 residues. The V gene's germline CDR1 is MDHEN and CDR2 SYDVKM. In DNA, the CDR3 is TGTGCCAGCAGCTCCCTCGAGGGGGGATCGTACACTGAAGCTTTCTTT. Translated, it gives CASSSLEGGSYTEAFF.

This clonotype has ten or more counts. The J gene is TRBJ2-4, the V gene TRBV29-1, with a tentative D call TRBD2 (5 bases). Germline V gene sequence: CDR1 SQVTM, CDR2 ANQGSEA. Trimming stripped 5 bases from V and 2 bases from J, with 7 bases between. The CDR3 extends over 12 amino acids. CDR3 DNA: TGCAGCGTTTGGACTTCCAAAAACATTCAGTACTTC. As protein: CSVWTSKNIQYF.

This clonotype was seen ten or more times. This chain uses TRBV11-2 with TRBJ2-1; 12 bases match TRBD2. Germline V gene sequence: CDR1 SGHAT, CDR2 FQNNGV. The CDR3 is 18 residues long. V lost 2 bases to trimming and J lost 4 bases; unmatched junction nucleotides: 9. The CDR3 DNA sequence: TGTGCCAGCAGCTTAAACCCACCGACTAGCGGGGGATACAATGAGCAGTTCTTC. Translation: CASSLNPPTSGGYNEQFF.

As concerns this clonotype: This may come from a read error, since a much larger clone is one base off. This chain connects TRBV5-4 to TRBJ2-7, with TRBD2 identical over 7 bases. This CDR3 is 15 amino acids long. The V gene's germline CDR1 is SGHNT and CDR2 YYREEE (reference sequence). Trimming cost V 3 bases and J 2 bases; bases outside gene matches: 8. The DNA for the CDR3 is TGTGCCAGCAGCTGGGGGGGGACGGGTGCCTACGAGCAGTACTTC. Its protein product is CASSWGGTGAYEQYF.

Many counts were recorded for this clonotype. The rearrangement links TRBV11-2 to TRBJ1-3; possibly TRBD1 for D (5 bases). V was shortened by 3 bases and J by 8 bases, with 20 bases between the two germline ends. Per germline, CDR1 SGHAT and CDR2 FQNNGV. The CDR3 extends over 16 amino acids. The CDR3 DNA is TGTGCCAGCAGCTTGGACGTCAGGACCCTAGGGGACACCATATATTTT. Translating it yields CASSLDVRTLGDTIYF.

This clonotype has more than one count but fewer than ten. A much larger clone differs by one base, so this may be a read error. This chain's CDR3 is CASSKGASAGNTEAFF. CDR3 DNA: TGTGCCAGCAGCAAAGGCGCGTCAGCGGGGAACACTGAAGCTTTCTTT. V is TRBV3-1 and J is TRBJ1-1, with unresolved D. The germline V gene encodes CDR1 LGHDT and CDR2 YNNKEL (reference sequence). Trimming removed 5 bases at V and 1 base at J, with 17 bases between. The CDR3 is made up of 16 amino acids. Looking up the rest from reference TRBV3-1 and TRBJ1-1 gives the full variable domain: DTAVSQTPKYLVTQMGNDKSIKCEQNLGHDTMYWYKQDSKKFLKIMFSYNNKELIINETVPNRFSPKSPDKAHLNLHINSLELGDSAVYFCASSKGASAGNTEAFFGQGTRLTVV.